Below, 27 T cell receptor beta chains from the same sample are listed, as sequenced in a study of early T cells in non-severe SARS-CoV-2 infection. TCRdb independently ran MiXCR on the 5' RACE reads; one entry per CDR3 protein. The sample lists around 93,000 distinct CDR3 sequences; approximately 12% were seen once. The material sequenced was whole blood, taken at baseline. The receptors originated from an adult who was a healthcare worker with PCR-confirmed SARS-CoV-2 infection or an uninfected control (not recorded which).

V usage is TRBV20-1 and J usage is TRBJ2-2, with D unclear. The CDR3 extends over 12 amino acids. Germline CDR1 DFQATT, CDR2 SNEGSKA (reference sequence). Trimming cost V 6 bases and J 5 bases, with 10 bases left between them. The CDR3 sequence is CSADPRTGELFF. The CDR3 DNA is TGCAGTGCCGATCCACGGACCGGGGAGCTGTTTTTT.

CDR3 in DNA: TGCAGCGTTGTTGATAATGAAAAACTGTTTTTT. This encodes CSVVDNEKLFF. This chain links TRBV29-1 with TRBJ1-4; D gene unclear. V was trimmed by 4 bases and J by 4 bases, leaving 4 bases between them. Germline V gene data show CDR1 as SQVTM and CDR2 as ANQGSEA. The length of the CDR3 is 11 residues.

The chain joins TRBV4-1 to TRBJ2-1, with no clear D. CDR1 is MGHRA and CDR2 is YSYEKL in the germline V gene. V lost 1 base and J lost 0, with 7 bases in between. The length of the CDR3 is 15 residues. The CDR3 DNA reads as TGCGCCAGCAGCCAAGCAGAAAGCTCCTACAATGAGCAGTTCTTC. It translates to CASSQAESSYNEQFF.

Ten or more counts support this clonotype. The genes are TRBV5-1 and TRBJ1-4; D might be TRBD1 (5 bases). The V gene's germline CDR1 is SGHRS and CDR2 YFSETQ. Trimming cost V 4 bases and J 0 bases, with 10 bases left between them. The CDR3 sequence is 15 residues long. Written as DNA, the CDR3 is TGCGCCAGCAGCGAGACAGTGGCAACTAATGAAAAACTGTTTTTT. Residues: CASSETVATNEKLFF. Full variable domain (rest looked up from reference TRBV5-1 and TRBJ1-4): KAGVTQTPRYLIKTRGQQVTLSCSPISGHRSVSWYQQTPGQGLQFLFEYFSETQRNKGNFPGRFSGRQFSNSRSEMNVSTLELGDSALYLCASSETVATNEKLFFGSGTQLSVL.

The chain couples TRBV18 to TRBJ2-3; D is uncertain. CDR1 is KGHSH, CDR2 LQKENI, per germline. V was cut by 3 bases and J by 3 bases, with 1 base left in between. This CDR3 contains 11 residues. The CDR3 DNA reads as TGTGCCAGCTCACCTACAGATACGCAGTATTTT. Protein: CASSPTDTQYF.

This clonotype was counted many times. An end of the junction differs from the germline gene, which may be a read error. This chain connects TRBV5-1 to TRBJ2-2, with 12 bases fitting TRBD2. CDR3 length equals 16 residues. CDR1 is SGHRS and CDR2 is YFSETQ in the germline V gene. The DNA of the CDR3 is TGCGCCAGCAGCCACCGGACTAGCGGGAACCCCGGGGAGCTGTTTTTT. It codes for CASSHRTSGNPGELFF. The full variable domain, with the rest looked up from reference TRBV5-1 and TRBJ2-2, is KAGVTQTPRYLIKTRGQQVTLSCSPISGHRSVSWYQQTPGQGLQFLFEYFSETQRNKGNFPGRFSGRQFSNSRSEMNVSTLELGDSALYLCASSHRTSGNPGELFFGEGSRLTVL.

This clonotype was seen many times. This rearrangement joins TRBV11-2 to TRBJ2-2, with D maybe TRBD2 (6 bases). This CDR3 contains 16 residues. V was trimmed by 2 bases and J by 0 bases, leaving 10 bases between them. The germline V gene encodes CDR1 SGHAT and CDR2 FQNNGV. As DNA, the CDR3 is TGTGCCAGCAGCTTATCGGGGGTGTCGAACACCGGGGAGCTGTTTTTT. Encoded protein: CASSLSGVSNTGELFF.

This clonotype occurred many times. The chain employs TRBV7-2 and TRBJ1-1, with D possibly being TRBD1 (6 bases). Between the trimmed V and J ends, which lost 5 bases and 11 bases, there was a span of 12 bases. The CDR3 length is 11 residues. CDR1 is SGHTA and CDR2 is FQGNSA in the germline V gene. CDR3 nucleotide sequence: TGTGCCAGCAGCGCGGACAGATGGGCTTTCTTT. Its protein product is CASSADRWAFF.

CDR3 residues: CASSDSGSLSPLHF. The CDR3 DNA reads TGTGCCAGCAGCGACTCCGGAAGCTTATCACCCCTCCACTTT. The chain uses TRBV12-3 or TRBV12-4 and TRBJ1-6; D not resolved. The CDR3 has 14 residues. Trimming pared 6 bases from V and 10 bases from J, leaving 16 bases between.

This clonotype was detected only a few times. The junction differs from germline at one of its ends, possibly a read error. The chain employs TRBV4-1 and TRBJ2-7; no firm D call. The germline V gene encodes CDR1 MGHRA and CDR2 YSYEKL. The length of the CDR3 is 13 residues. The chain's CDR3 is CASNQEFRYEQYF. CDR3 nucleotides: TGCGCCAGCAACCAAGAATTTCGCTACGAGCAGTACTTC.

Many counts were recorded for this clonotype. This chain connects TRBV6-2 or TRBV6-3 to TRBJ1-1, with 10 bases matching TRBD1. The V segment lost 4 bases and the J segment 5 bases; nucleotides outside the gene matches: 1. The CDR3 sequence is 13 residues long. Germline V gene sequence: CDR1 MNHEY, CDR2 SVGEGT. The CDR3 spells CASSWDRGTEAFF. The CDR3 DNA sequence: TGTGCCAGCAGTTGGGACAGGGGTACTGAAGCTTTCTTT.

This clonotype was recorded at least ten times. The chain links TRBV6-2 or TRBV6-3 to TRBJ2-2; 9 bases map to TRBD1. The CDR3 length is 16 residues. CDR1 and CDR2 (germline): MNHEY, SVGEGT. J gave up 8 bases and V 4 bases, and 11 bases lay outside the gene matches. CDR3 residues: CASSSGTGRSLGELFF. The DNA of the CDR3 is TGTGCCAGCAGTTCCGGGACAGGGAGAAGTTTAGGGGAGCTGTTTTTT.

The genes are TRBV20-1 and TRBJ1-5; the D is unclear. Trimming took off 3 bases at V and 0 bases at J, with 12 bases between the two ends. Germline V gene sequence: CDR1 DFQATT, CDR2 SNEGSKA (reference sequence). The CDR3 consists of 15 residues. The CDR3 loop is CSARYGIDSNQPQHF. CDR3 in DNA: TGCAGTGCTAGGTACGGGATTGATAGCAATCAGCCCCAGCATTTT.

CDR3 residues: CASSVAPTSGRMETQYF. CDR3 nucleotide sequence: TGTGCCAGCAGCGTAGCCCCCACTAGCGGGAGGATGGAGACCCAGTACTTC. The V and J genes are TRBV9 and TRBJ2-5; TRBD2 matches at 12 bases. This CDR3 comprises 17 residues. The V segment lost 0 bases and the J segment 5 bases; nucleotides outside the gene matches: 8. The germline V gene encodes CDR1 SGDLS and CDR2 YYNGEE.

This clonotype has more than one count but fewer than ten. The genes are TRBV20-1 and TRBJ2-7; a possible D gene is TRBD2 (5 bases). V was cut by 1 base and J by 4 bases, with 17 bases left in between. Germline CDR1 DFQATT, CDR2 SNEGSKA (reference sequence). The CDR3 length is 15 residues. CDR3: CSARGGGPSKYEQYF. The CDR3 region has the DNA TGCAGTGCTAGAGGGGGTGGACCTAGCAAGTACGAGCAGTACTTC.

This clonotype was counted between two and nine times. The chain employs TRBV5-4 and TRBJ2-2; no reliable D call. The CDR3 is 15 residues long. The germline V gene has CDR1 SGHNT and CDR2 YYREEE (reference sequence). V lost 7 bases and J lost 0, with 13 bases in between. CDR3 DNA sequence: TGTGCCAGCGGTTCTTGGGGTCCGAACACCGGGGAGCTGTTTTTT. Translated, it gives CASGSWGPNTGELFF.

This clonotype was observed at least ten times. The chain employs TRBV7-9 and TRBJ2-3, with 9 bases aligning to TRBD2. The CDR3 is made up of 15 amino acids. Germline values: CDR1 SEHNR, CDR2 FQNEAQ (reference sequence). J gave up 1 base and V 5 bases, and 4 bases lay outside the gene matches. The chain's CDR3 is CASSPSSGGTDTQYF. As DNA, the CDR3 is TGTGCCAGCAGCCCCTCTAGCGGGGGCACAGATACGCAGTATTTT.

The genes are TRBV5-4 and TRBJ1-2; 10 positions match TRBD1. CDR1 is SGHNT, CDR2 YYREEE, per germline (reference sequence). V was clipped by 5 bases and J by 0 bases; unmatched bases: 4. There are 15 residues in the CDR3. The CDR3 sequence is CASRAGTGANYGYTF. The DNA for the CDR3 is TGTGCCAGCAGGGCCGGGACAGGGGCTAACTATGGCTACACCTTC.

The gene calls are TRBV24-1 and TRBJ1-1; 7 nucleotides agree with TRBD1. Germline V gene lookup returns CDR1 KGHDR and CDR2 SFDVKD. The CDR3 runs 13 residues. Trimming removed 3 bases from V and 7 bases from J; junction bases left unmatched: 4. The CDR3 loop reads CATSDTQGVEAFF. In nucleotides, the CDR3 is TGTGCCACCAGTGATACCCAGGGGGTTGAAGCTTTCTTT.

This clonotype came up a few times. This sequence joins TRBV20-1 and TRBJ2-3, with 8 nucleotides matching TRBD2. Germline CDR1 is DFQATT and CDR2 is SNEGSKA (reference sequence). The CDR3 length is 16 residues. Trimming took 0 bases from V and 1 from J; bases not matched to a gene: 6. The CDR3 DNA is TGCAGTGCTAGAGATGGCAGCGGGGGAGGCACAGATACGCAGTATTTT. It translates to CSARDGSGGGTDTQYF.

This clonotype turned up a few times. This rearrangement joins TRBV24-1 to TRBJ2-3; TRBD2 matches at 8 bases. Trimming removed 8 bases from V and 3 bases from J; junction bases left unmatched: 3. In germline, CDR1 is KGHDR, CDR2 SFDVKD. The CDR3 has 13 residues. The CDR3 DNA follows: TGTGCCACCAACGGGAGGGCTACAGATACGCAGTATTTT. It is translated as CATNGRATDTQYF.

This clonotype was counted a few times. The rearrangement joins TRBV27 to TRBJ2-2; the D is unclear. This CDR3 comprises 17 residues. V was cut by 2 bases and J by 4 bases, with 17 bases left in between. Germline V gene sequence: CDR1 MNHEY, CDR2 SMNVEV (reference sequence). Written as DNA, the CDR3 is TGTGCCAGCAGTTTAAGAGGCACCGAGGCCGGCACCGGGGAGCTGTTTTTT. Amino acids: CASSLRGTEAGTGELFF.

The sample holds a few counts of this clonotype. This sequence joins TRBV27 and TRBJ1-6; 10 bases are a match to TRBD1. This CDR3 has 15 residues. The V gene end was trimmed by 5 bases and the J gene end by 10 bases; junction bases not matched to a gene: 8. Germline-derived CDR1 and CDR2 are MNHEY and SMNVEV (reference sequence). CDR3 protein: CASSGGTGVLSPLHF. The CDR3 nucleotides read TGTGCCAGCAGTGGAGGGACAGGGGTCCTCTCACCCCTCCACTTT.

Written as DNA, the CDR3 is TGTGCCAGCAGCTCTCCGACTAGCGGGAAATCCTCTGGGGCCAACGTCCTGACTTTC. Translated: CASSSPTSGKSSGANVLTF. The V and J genes are TRBV7-3 and TRBJ2-6; 11 bases agree with TRBD2. This CDR3 spans 19 amino acids. The J segment lost 0 bases and the V segment lost 4 bases, leaving 8 bases of the junction unmatched. CDR1 and CDR2 (germline): SGHTA, FQGTGA.

This clonotype has a handful of counts. The gene calls are TRBV11-3 and TRBJ2-1; D might be TRBD1 or TRBD2, each matching 5 bases. Trimming took off 5 bases at V and 12 bases at J, with 17 bases between the two ends. The CDR3 has 13 residues. Germline V CDR1 and CDR2: SGHNT, YENEEA. The CDR3 here is CASSLAGTRGQFF. The CDR3 region has the DNA TGTGCCAGCAGCCTTGCCGGGACCCGAGGGCAGTTCTTC.

This clonotype was observed a handful of times. The V gene is TRBV11-2, the J gene TRBJ2-1, with D hard to call. The CDR3 spans 13 residues. Trimming removed 3 bases at V and 6 bases at J, with 9 bases between. From germline, CDR1 is SGHAT and CDR2 FQNNGV. The CDR3 sequence: CASSFRVGNEQFF. CDR3 DNA sequence: TGTGCCAGCAGCTTTCGAGTGGGCAATGAGCAGTTCTTC.

This clonotype was observed a handful of times. The chain couples TRBV27 to TRBJ1-2; D unresolved. The germline V gene has CDR1 MNHEY and CDR2 SMNVEV (reference sequence). CDR3 length: 15 residues. With 2 bases removed from V and 1 base from J, the gap between germline ends came to 11 bases. In DNA form, the CDR3 reads TGTGCCAGCAGTTTAAGGCCATATATTAACTATGGCTACACCTTC. This translates into CASSLRPYINYGYTF.